This T cell receptor (beta chain) stems from a study of shared clonotypes between healthy human individuals. Free of recent acute infections or vaccinations, the donors were healthy HIV-negative adults. Splitting the CD4+ cells yielded a CD45RA+ naive subset and a CD45RA-negative memory subset. Data came from immunoSEQ multiplex PCR; TCRdb stores just in-frame clones and leaves some out. Here the sample spans 1 million to 1.2 million clones, approximately 80% being singletons. The CDR3 contains 14 residues. The germline CDR1 and CDR2 sequences are SGHVS and FQNEAQ. V gave up 2 bases and J gave up 3 bases, with 8 bases separating them.

The TCR originated in a man aged 18 to 30 in good health. Some clones in this sample may be carry-over from other donors' samples. J is TRBJ2-1 and V is TRBV7-8, with D unresolved. Material: memory CD4+ T cells from PBMCs. Subset: CD45RA-negative fraction. The CDR3 reads CASSLFSVYNEQFF. CDR3 DNA sequence: TGTGCCAGCAGCTTATTCTCGGTCTACAATGAGCAGTTCTTC. Drawing the rest from reference TRBV7-8 and TRBJ2-1, the complete variable domain is GAGVSQSPRYKVAKRGQDVALRCDPISGHVSLFWYQQALGQGPEFLTYFQNEAQLDKSGLPSDRFFAERPEGSVSTLKIQRTQQEDSAVYLCASSLFSVYNEQFFGPGTRLTVL.